This TCR beta chain was profiled in a study of CD8+CD57+ T cells in acquired aplastic anemia. Study details: Recorded DNA amounts for sorted CD4+ and CD8+ cells had an average of approximately 3 ug. In CD4+ cells, healthy donors produced an average of roughly 11 million reads. Study observations and caveats: Between the patient and control groups, CD8+ Simpson's diversity did not differ significantly. About 28 sequences, all CD8+ CDR3, were shared between patients and controls.

TCR beta VDJ and CDR3 were profiled, and genomic DNA was the template. From the reads, TCRdb called clonotypes with MiXCR, one entry per CDR3 protein. Of about 210,000 distinct CDR3 sequences listed, around 60% are singletons. The V gene's germline CDR1 is SGDLS and CDR2 YYNGEE. Trimming took 3 bases from V and 4 from J, leaving 17 bases between them. CDR3 length: 15 amino acids. Of note for this clonotype: Its antigen remains unknown.

This chain connects TRBV9 to TRBJ2-7; a weak D match, TRBD1 (6 bases). Sequencing was carried out using sorted CD4+, CD8+, or CD8+CD57+ T cells (not recorded which) from PBMCs. This receptor was taken from a human donor in good health. In nucleotides, the CDR3 is TGTGCCAGCAGCGACGGCACGGACAGATTTTACGAGCAGTACTTC. The encoded protein is CASSDGTDRFYEQYF.